This T cell receptor (beta chain) was sequenced in a study of human T cells and chemical hapten exposure. Remarks on this clonotype: Its matching antigen is unknown.

The CDR3 covers 15 residues. CDR1 and CDR2 (germline): KGHSH, LQKENI. The ends lost 4 bases at V and 0 bases at J; junction bases unmatched: 5. Regarding the study as a whole: Following DPC sensitization, TCRs present above 1 in 1000 frequency showed no change. Donor immune responses may differ from healthy people's, since all donors had alopecia.

TCRdb reprocessed the RACE reads via MiXCR and lists one record per CDR3 protein. The table shows some 350,000 distinct CDR3 sequences, with around 6% occurring only once. Sample time point: patch test 2, 6 weeks after DPC sensitization. Treatment described: therapeutic diphenylcyclopropenone sensitization with weekly scalp DPC. This specimen consisted of whole blood, obtained in connection with sensitization to the hapten diphenylcyclopropenone (DPC). This TCR was sampled from a woman aged 18-29 years with alopecia areata. Some clones in this sample may be carry-over from other donors' samples. The V and J genes are TRBV18 and TRBJ1-2; 7 bases match TRBD1. CDR3 in amino acids: CASSLPTGSNYGYTF. Here the CDR3 DNA reads TGTGCCAGCTCACTTCCGACAGGGTCTAACTATGGCTACACCTTC.